The present T cell receptor (beta chain) was sequenced within a study of vaccination effects on CD4 cells after COVID-19. Study-level points and caveats: Late in the post-vaccination period, infection-induced and vaccine-induced clones underwent marked clonal contraction.

On this clone itself: What it binds is unknown.

The J segment lost 8 bases and the V segment lost 5 bases, leaving 11 bases of the junction unmatched. Per the germline V gene, CDR1 is LNHDA and CDR2 is SQIVND (reference sequence). This CDR3 spans 15 amino acids. Ahead of sequencing, the ViraFEST assay grew antigen-specific CD4+ T cells using viral peptide pools. Isolating CD4+ T cells followed roughly ten days of culture. BNT162b2 vaccine or mRNA-1273 vaccine was given to participants in two doses. Assay: immunoSEQ multiplex PCR; the TCRdb copy retains only in-frame clones and omits some. The table has about 25,000 clones, 60% to 80% seen once. The material was CD4+ T cells from PBMCs cultured with HCoV-NL63 spike peptides, obtained after COVID-19 vaccination. This TCR came from a human donor who received a COVID-19 vaccine. The chain is built from TRBV19 and TRBJ1-2; 10 bases are shared with TRBD1. The DNA of the CDR3 is TGTGCCAGTAGTCTGGGGACAGGGGCGCTCGGGGGCTACACCTTC. Translated, it gives CASSLGTGALGGYTF.